The rows below give T cell receptor beta chains drawn from one sample of a study of blood T cell repertoires in COVID-19. Assay: immunoSEQ multiplex PCR; the TCRdb copy retains only in-frame clones and omits some. The table lists around 25,000 clones, 85% to 90% of them singletons. The sequencing sample was made of peripheral blood. The source of these receptors is a woman aged 60-75 years with active COVID-19. Each CDR3 is given with its conserved first and last residue. The D gene is left open where the match is weak. The listing skips clone size in some rows; elsewhere it reads once, few, many or a size class.

clone_size,d_call,j_call,v_call,cdr3_aa,cdr3_nt
few,NA,TRBJ1-4,TRBV19,CASSSGTFGEKLFF,TGTGCCAGTAGCTCCGGGACATTTGGTGAAAAACTGTTTTTT
NA,TRBD2,TRBJ2-1,TRBV14,CASSLPGLAAFF,TGTGCCAGCAGCCTACCGGGACTAGCGGCGTTCTTC
NA,TRBD1,TRBJ2-1,TRBV7-9,CASSGNRDRTYYNEQFF,TGTGCCAGCAGCGGGAATCGGGACAGGACCTACTACAATGAGCAGTTCTTC
once,TRBD2,TRBJ2-2,TRBV7-9,CASSLKGLAGEVYTGELFF,TGTGCCAGCAGCTTAAAGGGACTAGCGGGAGAAGTGTACACCGGGGAGCTGTTTTTT
NA,NA,TRBJ2-2,TRBV9,CASTPRVAAGELFF,TGTGCCAGCACCCCGCGAGTTGCGGCCGGGGAGCTGTTTTTT
NA,NA,TRBJ2-3,TRBV5-4,CASSLTSSTDTQYF,TGTGCCAGCAGCTTGACTAGCTCCACAGATACGCAGTATTTT
NA,TRBD2,TRBJ2-7,TRBV27,CAIREAGGPRQYF,TGTGCCATCCGGGAGGCGGGAGGTCCCCGGCAGTACTTC
NA,TRBD1,TRBJ1-3,TRBV5-1,CASSLDTGAGNTIYF,TGCGCCAGCAGCTTGGACACAGGGGCCGGAAACACCATATATTTT
NA,TRBD2,TRBJ2-7,TRBV19,CASTGREGRREQYF,TGTGCCAGTACTGGCCGGGAGGGCCGGCGGGAGCAGTACTTC
NA,TRBD1,TRBJ2-1,TRBV27,CASSFRGRNEQFF,TGTGCCAGCAGTTTTAGGGGGCGTAATGAGCAGTTCTTC
once,NA,TRBJ1-1,TRBV7-2,CASSLSGRMNTEAFF,TGTGCCAGCAGCTTAAGCGGCAGGATGAACACTGAAGCTTTCTTT
NA,NA,TRBJ2-5,TRBV18,CASSPGQTGTQYF,TGTGCCAGCTCACCAGGTCAAACCGGGACCCAGTACTTC
NA,TRBD1,TRBJ1-2,TRBV5-4,CASSHGDRGLYGYTF,TGTGCCAGCAGCCACGGGGACAGGGGATTATATGGCTACACCTTC
once,NA,TRBJ2-2,TRBV2,CASSARGYLRTGELFF,TGTGCCAGCAGTGCAAGGGGCTACTTGAGGACCGGGGAGCTGTTTTTT
few,NA,TRBJ1-6,TRBV9,CASSVDGTGGGSPLHF,TGTGCCAGCAGCGTAGATGGGACGGGGGGTGGTTCACCCCTCCACTTT
few,NA,TRBJ1-3,TRBV2,CASSVKPHTAGNTIYF,TGTGCCAGCAGCGTAAAGCCTCATACGGCTGGAAACACCATATATTTT
once,NA,TRBJ2-7,TRBV28,CASSSTGEGVREQYF,TGTGCCAGCAGTTCCACGGGAGAGGGCGTTCGGGAGCAGTACTTC
NA,TRBD2,TRBJ2-1,TRBV5-4,CASSQTGLARGEQFF,TGTGCCAGCAGCCAGACAGGACTAGCTAGGGGTGAGCAGTTCTTC
NA,TRBD1,TRBJ1-4,TRBV5-1,CASSPGQANEKLFF,TGCGCCAGCAGCCCGGGACAGGCTAATGAAAAACTGTTTTTT
few,NA,TRBJ2-3,TRBV21-1,CASSKAGYMTSGSRADTQYF,TGTGCCAGCAGCAAAGCCGGGTATATGACTAGCGGGAGTCGGGCAGATACGCAGTATTTT
NA,TRBD1,TRBJ2-5,TRBV2,CASSFTGVGETQYF,TGTGCCAGCAGTTTCACAGGGGTGGGAGAGACCCAGTACTTC
NA,TRBD2,TRBJ2-3,TRBV7-8,CASNSRGLAGAGIDTQYF,TGTGCCAGCAACTCCCGGGGACTAGCGGGAGCCGGGATAGATACGCAGTATTTT
few,TRBD1,TRBJ2-2,TRBV5-1,CASSSQGAQAGELFF,TGCGCCAGCAGCTCCCAGGGGGCGCAGGCCGGGGAGCTGTTTTTT
NA,NA,TRBJ1-2,TRBV28,CASSSNLDGYTF,TGTGCCAGCAGTTCTAATCTCGATGGCTACACCTTC
once,NA,TRBJ1-2,TRBV7-9,CASSPAVSDRRYGYTF,TGTGCCAGCAGCCCGGCGGTCAGCGATCGAAGGTACGGCTACACCTTC
NA,NA,TRBJ2-3,TRBV7-3,CASSPTGTDTQYF,TGTGCCAGCAGCCCAACAGGCACAGATACGCAGTATTTT
NA,NA,TRBJ2-7,TRBV7-4,CASSPGQGYVAGKSSYEQYF,TGTGCCAGCAGCCCGGGCCAGGGGTATGTAGCAGGGAAAAGCTCCTACGAGCAGTACTTC
NA,NA,TRBJ1-3,TRBV7-2,CASSLASSRSSGNTIYF,TGTGCCAGCAGCTTAGCCTCCAGCCGGAGCTCTGGAAACACCATATATTTT
NA,NA,TRBJ2-5,TRBV4-2,CASSQDSLAEGGETQYF,TGTGCCAGCAGCCAAGATAGTCTAGCGGAGGGGGGAGAGACCCAGTACTTC
once,TRBD2,TRBJ2-5,TRBV5-6,CASSPDYSGGGETQYF,TGTGCCAGCAGCCCGGACTATAGCGGGGGAGGGGAGACCCAGTACTTC
NA,NA,TRBJ2-1,TRBV6-6,CAMNDGVSYNEQFF,TGTGCCATGAACGACGGAGTCTCCTACAATGAGCAGTTCTTC
NA,TRBD1,TRBJ2-7,TRBV5-6,CASSSTPTGWYEQYF,TGTGCCAGCAGCTCGACCCCGACAGGGTGGTACGAGCAGTACTTC
NA,NA,TRBJ1-3,TRBV7-6,CASSLDPVSSGNTIYF,TGTGCCAGCAGCTTAGATCCAGTCAGCTCTGGAAACACCATATATTTT
NA,TRBD1,TRBJ2-7,TRBV10-3,CAISWGSDRGYEQYF,TGTGCCATCAGTTGGGGGTCGGACAGGGGCTACGAGCAGTACTTC
NA,NA,TRBJ2-2,TRBV4-1,CASRKNRGGGELFF,TGCGCCAGCAGAAAGAACAGGGGAGGCGGGGAGCTGTTTTTT
NA,TRBD1,TRBJ2-7,TRBV2,CASGTALYEQYF,TGTGCCAGTGGGACAGCTCTCTACGAGCAGTACTTC
NA,TRBD2,TRBJ2-5,TRBV27,CASKGLTQREKTQYF,TGTGCCAGCAAAGGTCTAACCCAGCGGGAGAAGACCCAGTACTTC
NA,NA,TRBJ2-3,TRBV27,CASRPNPGGADTQYF,TGTGCCAGCAGGCCCAACCCCGGCGGGGCAGATACGCAGTATTTT
NA,TRBD1,TRBJ2-3,TRBV6-6,CASSTGDRGRTQYF,TGTGCCAGCAGTACTGGGGACAGGGGGCGAACGCAGTATTTT
once,NA,TRBJ2-5,TRBV10-1,CASSQGGEETQYF,TGCGCCAGCAGCCAGGGGGGCGAAGAGACCCAGTACTTC